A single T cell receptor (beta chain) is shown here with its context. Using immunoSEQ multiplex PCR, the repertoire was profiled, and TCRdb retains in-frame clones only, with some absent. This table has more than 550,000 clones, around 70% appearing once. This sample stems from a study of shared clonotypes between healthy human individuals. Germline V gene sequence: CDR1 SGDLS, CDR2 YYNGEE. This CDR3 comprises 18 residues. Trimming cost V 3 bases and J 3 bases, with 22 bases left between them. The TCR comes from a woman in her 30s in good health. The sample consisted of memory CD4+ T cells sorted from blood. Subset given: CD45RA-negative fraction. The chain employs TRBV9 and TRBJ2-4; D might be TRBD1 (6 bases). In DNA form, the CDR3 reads TGTGCCAGCAGCGCGCCCCAAAGGAGCAGGGGAGACAAAAACATTCAGTACTTC. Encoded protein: CASSAPQRSRGDKNIQYF.